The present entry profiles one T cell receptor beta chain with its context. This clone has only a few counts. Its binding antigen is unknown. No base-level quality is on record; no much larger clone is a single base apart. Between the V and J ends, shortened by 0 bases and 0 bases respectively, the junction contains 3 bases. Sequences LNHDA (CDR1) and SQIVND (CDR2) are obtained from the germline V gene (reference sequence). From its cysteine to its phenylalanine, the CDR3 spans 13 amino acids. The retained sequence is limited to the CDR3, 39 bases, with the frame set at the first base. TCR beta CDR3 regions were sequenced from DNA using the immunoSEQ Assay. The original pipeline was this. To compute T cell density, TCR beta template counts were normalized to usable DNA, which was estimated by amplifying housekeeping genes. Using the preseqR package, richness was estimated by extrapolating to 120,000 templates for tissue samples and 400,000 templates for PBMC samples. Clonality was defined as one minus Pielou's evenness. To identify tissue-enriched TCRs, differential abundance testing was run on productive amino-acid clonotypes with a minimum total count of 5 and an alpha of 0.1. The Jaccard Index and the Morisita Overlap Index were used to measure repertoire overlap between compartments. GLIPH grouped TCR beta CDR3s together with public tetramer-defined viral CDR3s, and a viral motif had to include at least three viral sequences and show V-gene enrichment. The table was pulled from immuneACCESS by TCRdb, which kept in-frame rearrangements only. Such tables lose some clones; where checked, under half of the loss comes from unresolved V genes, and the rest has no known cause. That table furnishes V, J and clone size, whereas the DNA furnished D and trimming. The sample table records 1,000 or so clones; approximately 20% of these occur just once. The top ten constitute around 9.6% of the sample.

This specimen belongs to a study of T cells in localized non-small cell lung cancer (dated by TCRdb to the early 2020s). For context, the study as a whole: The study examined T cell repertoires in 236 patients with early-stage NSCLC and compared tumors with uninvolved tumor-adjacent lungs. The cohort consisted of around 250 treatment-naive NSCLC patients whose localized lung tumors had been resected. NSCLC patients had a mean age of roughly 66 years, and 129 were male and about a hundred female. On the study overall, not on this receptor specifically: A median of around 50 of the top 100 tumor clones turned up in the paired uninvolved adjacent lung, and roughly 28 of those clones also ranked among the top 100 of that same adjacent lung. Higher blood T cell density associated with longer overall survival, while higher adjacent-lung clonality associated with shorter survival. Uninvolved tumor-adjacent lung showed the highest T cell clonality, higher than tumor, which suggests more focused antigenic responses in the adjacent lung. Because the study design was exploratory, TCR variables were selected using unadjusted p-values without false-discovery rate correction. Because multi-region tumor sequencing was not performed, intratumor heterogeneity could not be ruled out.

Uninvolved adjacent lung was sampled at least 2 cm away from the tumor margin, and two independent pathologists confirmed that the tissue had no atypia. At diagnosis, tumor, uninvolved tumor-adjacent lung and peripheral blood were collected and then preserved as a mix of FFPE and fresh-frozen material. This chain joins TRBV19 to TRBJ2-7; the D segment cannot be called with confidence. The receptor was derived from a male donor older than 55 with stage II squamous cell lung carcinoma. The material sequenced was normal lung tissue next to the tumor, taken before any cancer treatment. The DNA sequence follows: TGTGCCAGTAGTATAGACAGCTCCTACGAGCAGTACTTC. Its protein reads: CASSIDSSYEQYF.